The 4 T cell receptor beta chains below were found in one sample sequenced in a study of T cells in Graves' hyperthyroidism and ophthalmopathy. TCR beta CDR3 region amplification was performed from RNA transcripts. The HTBI primer set was used in a first-round RT-PCR of the TCR CDR3. TCRdb independently ran MiXCR on the multiplex PCR reads; one entry per CDR3 protein. The sample records some 460,000 distinct CDR3 sequences, around 14% being singletons. Sample: blood. These receptors were taken from a woman under 30 with Graves' hyperthyroidism.

This clonotype was recorded at least ten times. CDR3 protein: CASSLERGMSNEQYF. The CDR3 DNA follows: TGTGCCAGCAGTTTAGAGCGGGGAATGTCGAACGAGCAGTACTTC. The J gene is TRBJ2-7, the V gene TRBV12-3 or TRBV12-4; 7 bases fit TRBD2. The CDR3 runs to 15 residues. Trimming at V came to 1 base and at J to 5 bases, leaving 8 bases not matched to a gene.

At least ten counts were recorded for this clonotype. The V and J genes are TRBV28 and TRBJ2-3; the D gene is possibly TRBD2 (5 bases). Germline V CDR1 and CDR2: MDHEN, SYDVKM. This CDR3 is built from 15 residues. V was clipped by 6 bases and J by 8 bases, with 21 bases between them. The CDR3 DNA sequence: TGTGCCAGCAGCTCCGTCAGCACAGAACGGGGTACGCAGTATTTT. Translation gives CASSSVSTERGTQYF. Drawing the rest from reference TRBV28 and TRBJ2-3, the complete variable domain is DVKVTQSSRYLVKRTGEKVFLECVQDMDHENMFWYRQDPGLGLRLIYFSYDVKMKEKGDIPEGYSVSREKKERFSLILESASTNQTSMYLCASSSVSTERGTQYFGPGTRLTVL.

In this sample, this clonotype turned up many times. The chain is built from TRBV5-5 and TRBJ1-3; D ambiguous. V lost 3 bases to trimming and J lost 1 base, with 20 bases between them. The CDR3 totals 18 residues. Germline V gene data show CDR1 as SGHKS and CDR2 as YYEKEE (reference sequence). The CDR3 sequence: CASSSILGGRKSGNTIYF. The CDR3 DNA is TGTGCCAGCAGCTCAATACTAGGCGGCAGAAAGTCTGGAAACACCATATATTTT.

This clonotype was seen many times. The rearrangement joins TRBV5-6 to TRBJ1-4, with D possibly TRBD1 on 5 matching bases. The CDR3 contains 13 residues. Germline V gene data show CDR1 as SGHDT and CDR2 as YYEEEE. V gave up 5 bases and J gave up 12 bases, with 17 bases separating them. CDR3 protein: CASSHAGTTELFF. As DNA, the CDR3 is TGTGCCAGCAGTCACGCCGGGACTACAGAACTGTTTTTT.